This TCR beta chain was documented in a study of tumor and adjacent non-tumor tissue in lung cancer. The study's findings and limits: Normal lung showed higher cumulative top 100 clone frequency than tumor.

There are 15 residues in the CDR3. Germline values: CDR1 MGHRA, CDR2 YSYEKL. Remarks on this clonotype: Antigen unknown. One junction end does not reproduce the germline sequence, and a read error may be involved.

A modified ARM-PCR protocol with three rounds of nested PCR amplified TCRbeta. TCRdb redid the calling of the multiplex PCR reads with MiXCR, one entry per CDR3 protein. This sample yields 100,000 or so distinct CDR3 sequences, of which over 55% are seen a single time; roughly 19% belongs to the top ten. RNA was extracted from bulk tissue without any cell sorting. The normal lung tissue was taken more than 3 cm from the tumor edge. The V gene is TRBV4-1, the J gene TRBJ2-1; TRBD2 is a possible D gene (6 bases). Sequencing input: distant non-tumor lung tissue. This clonotype was obtained from a young man with non-small cell lung cancer. In nucleotides, the CDR3 is TGCTCCAGGAGCTATAATAGCGGCTCCTACAATGAGCAGTTCTTC. It encodes CSRSYNSGSYNEQFF.